Listed below are T cell receptor beta chains from one sample, sequenced in a study of blood T cell repertoires in COVID-19. Produced via immunoSEQ multiplex PCR; TCRdb's table is partial and in-frame only. The repertoire holds some 60,000 clones, roughly four fifths seen once, with roughly a tenth in the top ten. Source material: peripheral blood. The receptors shown here come from a man older than 75 with COVID-19, enrolled during active disease. CDR3s include the opening cysteine and the closing phenylalanine or tryptophan. The D gene is left open where the match is weak. Expanded clones get a size class; other rows say once, few or many, or leave the size out.

V	J	D	size	DNA	CDR3
TRBV5-1	TRBJ2-1	TRBD1	-	TGCGCCAGCAGCTTGGGACAGGGGGGTGAGCAGTTCTTC	CASSLGQGGEQFF
TRBV12-3/TRBV12-4	TRBJ1-2	-	-	TGTGCCAGCAGTACGGGGGGGAACTATGGCTACACCTTC	CASSTGGNYGYTF
TRBV7-8	TRBJ1-2	TRBD1	once	TGTGCCAGCAGCATAAACAGGGGAAACTATGGCTACACCTTC	CASSINRGNYGYTF
TRBV7-2	TRBJ2-1	TRBD2	-	TGTGCCAGCAGCCTTAGCGGGGGGGCCTACAATGAGCAGTTCTTC	CASSLSGGAYNEQFF
TRBV9	TRBJ1-3	-	medium-sized	TGTGCCAGCACCCCGGGGTCTGGAAACACCATATATTTT	CASTPGSGNTIYF
TRBV19	TRBJ1-1	-	-	TGTGCCAGTACCCTGTGGTCAGGGAACACTGAAGCTTTCTTT	CASTLWSGNTEAFF
TRBV4-2	TRBJ2-7	TRBD1	-	TGTGCCAGCAGGGGCCACGCGCAGGGGGCCCCCTACGAGCAGTACTTC	CASRGHAQGAPYEQYF
TRBV28	TRBJ1-3	-	-	TGTGCCAGCAGTTTTCAGAGGGCTGGAAACACCATATATTTT	CASSFQRAGNTIYF
TRBV7-2	TRBJ2-5	TRBD1	once	TGTGCCAGCAGCGGGGACAGGGGGCAGACCCAGTACTTC	CASSGDRGQTQYF
TRBV19	TRBJ1-1	-	-	TGTGCCAGTACCTCGGACAGGAACACTGAAGCTTTCTTT	CASTSDRNTEAFF
TRBV5-6	TRBJ1-5	TRBD1	once	TGTGCCAGCAGCTTAGGGACAGGCATAATTCAGCCCCAGCATTTT	CASSLGTGIIQPQHF
TRBV5-1	TRBJ2-5	-	-	TGCGCCAGCAGCTTAGGAGAGAGAGAGACCCAGTACTTC	CASSLGERETQYF
TRBV18	TRBJ1-3	TRBD1	-	TGTGCCAGCTCACTTACCGGGACAGGGTACGGAAACACCATATATTTT	CASSLTGTGYGNTIYF
TRBV7-2	TRBJ1-2	TRBD1	-	TGTGCCAGCGGACAGGGGGAGAACTATGGCTACACCTTC	CASGQGENYGYTF
TRBV24-1	TRBJ2-2	TRBD2	-	TGTGCCACCAGCCGGGAGGGGCCGAACACCGGGGAGCTGTTTTTT	CATSREGPNTGELFF
TRBV29-1	TRBJ2-5	-	-	TGCAGCGTTGAACAGCAAGAGACCCAGTACTTC	CSVEQQETQYF
TRBV30	TRBJ1-1	-	-	TGTGCCTGGAGTGTGGTCCAGGCGAACACTGAAGCTTTCTTT	CAWSVVQANTEAFF
TRBV5-6	TRBJ1-1	-	-	TGTGCCAGCAGCTTGTTGGCAACCCTGCGGGGCACTGAAGCTTTCTTT	CASSLLATLRGTEAFF
TRBV6-2/TRBV6-3	TRBJ2-7	-	-	TGTGCCAGCAGTTACCCACAGGGAGTGGGCTACGAGCAGTACTTC	CASSYPQGVGYEQYF
TRBV25-1	TRBJ1-1	-	-	TGTGCCAGCAGTGAAATCGACACTGAAGCTTTCTTT	CASSEIDTEAFF
TRBV7-2	TRBJ1-2	TRBD1	-	TGTGCCAGCAGTCAGGGGGCGTACTATGGCTACACCTTC	CASSQGAYYGYTF
TRBV5-6	TRBJ1-1	TRBD1	-	TGTGCCAGCAGCTTCTCCCCAAACAGGGGGCTTACTGAAGCTTTCTTT	CASSFSPNRGLTEAFF
TRBV6-6	TRBJ2-7	TRBD2	-	TGTGCCAGCACCCTCTACCCAGCGGGAGAGCAGTACTTC	CASTLYPAGEQYF
TRBV7-2	TRBJ2-4	TRBD1	-	TGTGCCAGCAGCTCGACAGGGGGAAACATTCAGTACTTC	CASSSTGGNIQYF
TRBV6-5	TRBJ1-2	-	few	TGTGCCAGCAGTCCGAAGGGGCGCTATGGCTACACCTTC	CASSPKGRYGYTF
TRBV6-5	TRBJ1-5	-	-	TGTGCCAGCATCGGCGGTGGCCAGCCCCAGCATTTT	CASIGGGQPQHF
TRBV5-1	TRBJ2-2	-	-	TGCGCCAGCAGCTTGGCTGGGACACGGATCCTCGCCGGGGAGCTGTTTTTT	CASSLAGTRILAGELFF
TRBV6-2/TRBV6-3	TRBJ2-7	-	-	TGTGCCAGCAGTTATAACGACAGACTGGTGTCCGAGCAGTACTTC	CASSYNDRLVSEQYF
TRBV10-2	TRBJ2-1	TRBD2	-	TGCGCCAGCGGGGGACTAGGGGGTAATGAGCAGTTCTTC	CASGGLGGNEQFF
TRBV7-2	TRBJ1-5	TRBD1	once	TGTGCCAGCAGCCCAGCTGACAGGGCCGGCGGTCAGCCCCAGCATTTT	CASSPADRAGGQPQHF
TRBV3-1/TRBV3-2	TRBJ1-1	-	-	TGTGCCAGCAGCCATTCGTCAGGGGAAGCTTTCTTT	CASSHSSGEAFF
TRBV5-1	TRBJ1-2	TRBD1	-	TGCGCCAGCAGCGGGGACAGTTTGAACTATGGCTACACCTTC	CASSGDSLNYGYTF
TRBV29-1	TRBJ1-2	-	once	TGCAGCACCGGACAGCTAAGTGATGGCTACACCTTC	CSTGQLSDGYTF
TRBV6-5	TRBJ2-2	-	-	TGTGCCAGCAGACTGGACAGTGGGGCCGGGGAGCTGTTTTTT	CASRLDSGAGELFF
TRBV20-1	TRBJ2-5	TRBD1	-	TGCAGTGCTGGGACAGGGGAGACCCAGTACTTC	CSAGTGETQYF
TRBV5-1	TRBJ2-5	TRBD2	-	TGCGCCAGCAGCTTGATGCGGGGGGGCCAAGAGACCCAGTACTTC	CASSLMRGGQETQYF
TRBV19	TRBJ2-2	-	-	TGTGCCAGTAGTATAGGGGGGCCCGGGGAGCTGTTTTTT	CASSIGGPGELFF
TRBV7-2	TRBJ1-2	-	-	TGTGCCAGCAGCTTGGCTAAGGGGGACTATGGCTACACCTTC	CASSLAKGDYGYTF
TRBV5-1	TRBJ2-6	TRBD1	-	TGCGCCAGCTCACAGGGGGAAAGCTCTGGGGCCAACGTCCTGACTTTC	CASSQGESSGANVLTF
TRBV10-2	TRBJ1-6	TRBD1	once	TGCGCCAGTTCGGGACAGGGGAATAATTCACCCCTCCACTTT	CASSGQGNNSPLHF
TRBV10-3	TRBJ2-2	TRBD2	-	TGTGCCATCAGTCCTCGGACTAGCGGGGGGGGCACCGGGGAGCTGTTTTTT	CAISPRTSGGGTGELFF
TRBV7-8	TRBJ2-1	-	-	TGTGCCAGCAGCTTAGCGGGCAGATCCTACAATGAGCAGTTCTTC	CASSLAGRSYNEQFF
TRBV11-2	TRBJ1-3	-	-	TGTGCCAGCAGCTTAGAGGACTTCCGGAACACCATATATTTT	CASSLEDFRNTIYF
TRBV6-5	TRBJ1-2	-	-	TGTGCCAGCAAGGATAGCTCCTCTAGCTATGGCTACACCTTC	CASKDSSSSYGYTF
TRBV5-4	TRBJ1-1	-	-	TGTGCCAGCAGCTTGGGGGCAGGGCTGAACACTGAAGCTTTCTTT	CASSLGAGLNTEAFF
TRBV27	TRBJ1-6	-	-	TGTGCCAGCAGTCCTAAGGGGGACTACTATAATTCACCCCTCCACTTT	CASSPKGDYYNSPLHF